This T cell receptor beta chain is from a study of shared clonotypes between healthy human individuals. About the research overall: CD4 naive and CD4 memory each took three plates per donor, while CD8 naive took two and CD8 memory one. Study findings and constraints: The genetic and exposure-history diversity represented was limited by few donors. Clonotypes not shared had lower generation probabilities than those common to all four donors.

This CDR3 has 16 residues. V shed 0 bases, J shed 2 bases, and the junction held 6 bases outside the gene matches. Germline V CDR1 and CDR2: SGHDT, YYEEEE. Naive-designated CD8 cells lacked CD45RO, were positively enriched for CCR7, and omitted terminally differentiated effector memory CD45RA+ cells. To note about this clone: The antigen is not known.

The table came from immunoSEQ multiplex PCR; TCRdb's copy has only in-frame clones and leaves some out. The sample has around 2.1 million clones, about 92% seen once; the top ten hold around 1.7%. The TCR comes from a man in his late teens or twenties in good health. Some clones in this sample may be carry-over from other donors' samples. The gene calls are TRBV5-6 and TRBJ2-5; TRBD1 aligns across 8 bases. The source material was naive CD8+ T cells from PBMCs. The CDR3 DNA reads as TGTGCCAGCAGCTTGGAACCAGGGGGCTATCAAGAGACCCAGTACTTC. Its protein product is CASSLEPGGYQETQYF.